The clone carrying this T cell receptor (beta chain) has ten or more counts. Its cognate antigen is unknown. From germline, CDR1 is SGHVS and CDR2 FQNEAQ. V was trimmed by 5 bases and J by 3 bases, leaving 14 bases between them. The CDR3 is 15 residues long. These data come from a study of neurological immune-mediated disorders. The time point: technical triplicate 1. With 10-nucleotide random UMIs included, cDNA was synthesized by 5'RACE. From 15-18 subjects, every sequencing run obtained over 180 million TCR-beta sequences. TCRdb passed the 5' RACE reads through MiXCR, listing each CDR3 protein once. The profile covers 30,000 to 40,000 distinct CDR3 sequences, with 11% appearing a single time and approximately 3.5% taken by the ten largest. Study outcomes and limitations: No CDR3 amino acid sequences recurred among expanded clones across subjects, suggesting private repertoires in all groups.

This clonotype was obtained from a man between 60 and 75 years old with HTLV-1-associated myelopathy (HAM/TSP). V gene TRBV7-8 combines with J gene TRBJ1-3; maybe TRBD1 (6 bases). The source material was PBMCs. The CDR3 nucleotides are TGTGCCAGCAGCCAGCCCCGGGGGCTTGGAAACACCATATATTTT. This translates into CASSQPRGLGNTIYF.